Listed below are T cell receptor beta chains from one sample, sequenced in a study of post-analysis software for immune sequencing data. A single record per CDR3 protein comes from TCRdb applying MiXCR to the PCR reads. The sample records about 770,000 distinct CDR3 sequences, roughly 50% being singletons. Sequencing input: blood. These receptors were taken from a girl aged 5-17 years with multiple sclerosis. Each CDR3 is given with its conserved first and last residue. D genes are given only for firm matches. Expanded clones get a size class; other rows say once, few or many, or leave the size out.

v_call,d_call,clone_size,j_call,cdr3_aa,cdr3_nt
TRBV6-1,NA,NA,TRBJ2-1,CASSEAQGPDNEQFF,TGTGCCAGCAGTGAAGCTCAGGGCCCCGACAATGAGCAGTTCTTC
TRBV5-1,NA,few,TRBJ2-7,CASRWGPEDHEQYF,TGTGCCAGCAGATGGGGGCCGGAGGACCACGAGCAGTACTTC
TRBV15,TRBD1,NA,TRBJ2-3,CATSGGQGATLDTQYF,TGTGCCACCAGCGGTGGACAGGGGGCTACCTTAGATACGCAGTATTTT
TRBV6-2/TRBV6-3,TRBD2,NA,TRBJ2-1,CASRAHPGTSGSNEQFF,TGTGCCAGCAGAGCCCACCCCGGGACTAGCGGGTCCAATGAGCAGTTCTTC
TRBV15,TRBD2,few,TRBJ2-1,CATSREGTSGYSSYNEQFF,TGTGCCACCAGCAGAGAAGGGACTAGCGGGTATAGCTCCTACAATGAGCAGTTCTTC
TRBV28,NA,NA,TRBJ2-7,CASNPHRVGFSYEQYF,TGTGCCAGCAACCCCCACAGGGTTGGGTTCTCCTACGAGCAGTACTTC
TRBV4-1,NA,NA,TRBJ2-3,CASSQEYGASDYTDTQYF,TGCGCCAGCAGCCAAGAATACGGAGCGTCAGACTACACAGATACGCAGTATTTT
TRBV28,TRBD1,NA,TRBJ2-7,CASSLSQGFRSNEQYF,TGTGCCAGCAGTCTCTCACAGGGGTTTCGGTCTAACGAGCAGTACTTC
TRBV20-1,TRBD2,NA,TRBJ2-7,CSARVSAGVPYEQYF,TGCAGTGCTAGAGTGTCAGCGGGAGTGCCATACGAGCAGTACTTC
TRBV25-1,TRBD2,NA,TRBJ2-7,CASSESNLGLAGYEQYF,TGTGCCAGCAGTGAATCGAACCTTGGACTAGCCGGCTACGAGCAGTACTTC
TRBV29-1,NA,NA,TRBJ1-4,CSVESALGEKLFF,TGCAGCGTTGAAAGCGCCTTGGGTGAAAAACTGTTTTTT
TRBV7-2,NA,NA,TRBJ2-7,CTSRSTRTSREQYF,TGTACCAGCAGGTCTACTAGGACCTCCCGCGAGCAGTACTTC
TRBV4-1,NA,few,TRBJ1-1,CASSHGTTNTEAFF,TGCGCCAGCAGCCACGGGACAACGAACACTGAAGCTTTCTTT
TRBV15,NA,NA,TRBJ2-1,CATSLGVLRNEQFF,TGTGCCACCAGCCTGGGGGTTTTACGCAATGAGCAGTTCTTC
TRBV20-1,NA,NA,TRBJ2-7,CSASRQATSYEQYF,TGCAGTGCCTCCCGACAGGCCACCTCCTACGAGCAGTACTTC
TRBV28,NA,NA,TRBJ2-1,CASSLLSLGGNEQFF,TGTGCCAGCAGTTTGCTTTCTTTGGGGGGCAATGAGCAGTTCTTC
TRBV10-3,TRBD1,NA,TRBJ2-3,CAIRAPGTGGTDTQYF,TGTGCCATCAGGGCCCCCGGGACAGGTGGCACAGATACGCAGTATTTT
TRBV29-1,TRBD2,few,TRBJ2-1,CSAGTRVHEQFF,TGCAGCGCCGGGACTAGGGTACATGAGCAGTTCTTC
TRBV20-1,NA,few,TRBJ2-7,CSALVGLGSYEQYF,TGCAGTGCTTTGGTAGGGCTCGGCAGCTACGAGCAGTACTTC
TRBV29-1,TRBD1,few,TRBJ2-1,CSSGGRNNEQFF,TGCAGTTCAGGGGGCAGGAACAATGAGCAGTTCTTC
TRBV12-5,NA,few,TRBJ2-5,CASAIGKETQYF,TGTGCTAGTGCGATCGGGAAAGAGACCCAGTACTTC
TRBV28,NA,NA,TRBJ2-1,CASSNLRMLDGNNEQFF,TGTGCCAGCAGTAACCTCCGAATGTTAGACGGCAACAATGAGCAGTTCTTC